The rows below give T cell receptor beta chains drawn from one sample of a study of shared clonotypes between healthy human individuals. Measured with immunoSEQ multiplex PCR; TCRdb has only the in-frame clones, and not every one. The table shows 2 million to 2.5 million clones, with 90% to 95% occurring only once. Source material: naive CD4+ T cells sorted from blood. Receptor source: a man younger than 35 in good health. Each CDR3 is given with its conserved first and last residue. D genes are given only for firm matches. Rows give clone size only sometimes, using once, few, many, or a class for an expanded clone.

TRBJ2-1 TRBV7-2 . once CASSAYNEQFF TGTGCCAGCAGCGCCTACAATGAGCAGTTCTTC
TRBJ2-1 TRBV11-2 . once CASSPHTGNEQFF TGTGCCAGCAGCCCCCACACGGGAAATGAGCAGTTCTTC
TRBJ2-3 TRBV25-1 TRBD2 . CASSEGLASAYF TGTGCCAGCAGTGAGGGACTAGCGTCAGCATATTTT
TRBJ1-2 TRBV6-1 . . CASSVGNYGYTF TGTGCCAGCAGTGTGGGAAACTATGGCTACACCTTC
TRBJ2-5 TRBV5-1 TRBD1 . CASSSGGQETQYF TGCGCCAGCAGCTCAGGGGGTCAAGAGACCCAGTACTTC
TRBJ2-5 TRBV19 . once CASRLAGGGETQYF TGTGCCAGTAGACTGGCGGGCGGTGGAGAGACCCAGTACTTC
TRBJ2-1 TRBV28 TRBD1 . CASQFGTAYYEQFF TGTGCCAGCCAATTTGGGACAGCTTACTATGAGCAGTTCTTC
TRBJ1-3 TRBV4-3 . . CASSQDRGNTIYF TGCGCCAGCAGCCAAGATAGGGGAAACACCATATATTTT
TRBJ2-7 TRBV10-3 . . CAISDGGLGYEQYF TGTGCCATCAGTGATGGAGGGTTAGGGTACGAGCAGTACTTC
TRBJ1-1 TRBV6-5 . . CASSYPETSEAFF TGTGCCAGCAGTTACCCAGAAACAAGTGAAGCTTTCTTT
TRBJ2-1 TRBV28 TRBD2 . CASRGQRGYNEQFF TGTGCCAGCAGGGGTCAGCGGGGTTACAATGAGCAGTTCTTC
TRBJ1-4 TRBV27 . . CASSRFRTPNEKLFF TGTGCCAGCAGTAGATTCCGGACCCCTAATGAAAAACTGTTTTTT
TRBJ1-1 TRBV10-3 . . CAISEQSGRYTEAFF TGTGCCATCAGTGAACAATCAGGGCGGTACACTGAAGCTTTCTTT
TRBJ1-6 TRBV4-3 . . CASSQDRTEINSPLHF TGCGCCAGCAGCCAAGATAGGACAGAAATTAATTCACCCCTCCACTTT
TRBJ2-3 TRBV28 . . CASTQGGTDTQYF TGTGCCAGCACCCAGGGAGGCACAGATACGCAGTATTTT
TRBJ1-6 TRBV6-1 . few CASSSTGYNSPLHF TGTGCCAGCAGCTCTACAGGGTATAATTCACCCCTCCACTTT
TRBJ1-2 TRBV6-1 . . CASSGVNYGYTF TGTGCCAGCAGTGGGGTTAACTATGGCTACACCTTC
TRBJ2-1 TRBV5-1 . once CASSLEASSSYNEQFF TGCGCCAGCAGCTTGGAGGCGTCGAGCTCCTACAATGAGCAGTTCTTC
TRBJ2-5 TRBV5-5 . . CASSLEVTGAFQETQYF TGTGCCAGCAGCTTGGAAGTCACCGGGGCTTTTCAAGAGACCCAGTACTTC
TRBJ2-1 TRBV4-1 TRBD2 . CASSQATSGRSYEQFF TGCGCCAGCAGCCAAGCGACTAGCGGGAGAAGTTATGAGCAGTTCTTC
TRBJ2-3 TRBV6-1 . . CASSWGARDTQYF TGTGCCAGCAGCTGGGGGGCGAGGGATACGCAGTATTTT
TRBJ1-2 TRBV30 . few CAWRRQALSGYTF TGTGCCTGGCGTCGACAGGCATTAAGTGGCTACACCTTC
TRBJ2-3 TRBV5-1 TRBD1 once CASSAVQGTTDTQYF TGCGCCAGCAGCGCCGTACAGGGGACCACAGATACGCAGTATTTT
TRBJ1-2 TRBV2 . . CASSESSGRGYGYTF TGTGCCAGCAGTGAATCTTCGGGCAGGGGCTATGGCTACACCTTC
TRBJ1-2 TRBV4-1 . . CASSRGAAYGYTF TGCGCCAGCAGCCGAGGCGCAGCCTATGGCTACACCTTC
TRBJ2-1 TRBV30 TRBD2 once CAWSAGTSVNEQFF TGTGCCTGGAGTGCCGGGACTAGCGTCAATGAGCAGTTCTTC
TRBJ1-5 TRBV2 . . CASSDSTGGQPQHF TGTGCCAGCAGTGACTCGACAGGTGGTCAGCCCCAGCATTTT
TRBJ2-6 TRBV9 . . CASSAEAPGANVLTF TGTGCCAGCAGCGCCGAGGCCCCTGGGGCCAACGTCCTGACTTTC
TRBJ2-5 TRBV5-4 . . CASSPGGQRGQTQYF TGTGCCAGCAGCCCTGGCGGACAGCGGGGTCAGACCCAGTACTTC
TRBJ1-4 TRBV28 . once CASSLGGGLQKLFF TGTGCCAGCAGTTTGGGGGGGGGCCTCCAAAAACTGTTTTTT
TRBJ1-1 TRBV6-5 . . CASSYRGEAFF TGTGCCAGCAGTTACCGGGGAGAAGCTTTCTTT
TRBJ1-2 TRBV10-3 . . CAISEQVYGYTF TGTGCCATCAGTGAACAGGTTTATGGCTACACCTTC
TRBJ2-7 TRBV9 TRBD1 once CASSLGQGGHEQYF TGTGCCAGCAGCTTGGGACAGGGAGGCCACGAGCAGTACTTC
TRBJ2-1 TRBV7-9 TRBD2 . CASSVLAGAYNEQFF TGTGCCAGCAGCGTCCTAGCGGGAGCTTACAATGAGCAGTTCTTC
TRBJ1-2 TRBV5-4 . . CASSPDGRGNGYTF TGTGCCAGCAGCCCGGACGGACGAGGAAATGGCTACACCTTC
TRBJ1-2 TRBV27 TRBD1 once CASSPQGQGNYGYTF TGTGCCAGCAGCCCACAAGGACAGGGTAACTATGGCTACACCTTC
TRBJ1-2 TRBV29-1 . . CSVEGQQWGYTF TGCAGCGTTGAGGGTCAGCAATGGGGCTACACCTTC
TRBJ2-1 TRBV7-2 TRBD2 . CASSPLTSGHYNEQFF TGTGCCAGCAGCCCCCTCACTAGCGGACATTACAATGAGCAGTTCTTC
TRBJ2-6 TRBV13 . . CASSLSGIVFSGANVLTF TGTGCCAGCAGCCTGTCGGGAATAGTCTTCTCTGGGGCCAACGTCCTGACTTTC
TRBJ2-4 TRBV2 . . CAGTALAKNIQYF TGTGCCGGGACCGCACTAGCCAAAAACATTCAGTACTTC
TRBJ2-7 TRBV10-3 . . CATGQTTYEQYF TGTGCCACTGGACAGACTACTTACGAGCAGTACTTC
TRBJ2-3 TRBV10-1 . once CASSERAGGTDTQYF TGCGCCAGCAGTGAGAGAGCAGGGGGGACAGATACGCAGTATTTT
TRBJ2-2 TRBV10-1 . . CASSESRPIFPNTGELFF TGCGCCAGCAGTGAGTCGAGGCCGATCTTTCCGAACACCGGGGAGCTGTTTTTT
TRBJ1-4 TRBV6-6 . . CASSYSWGVIGEKLFF TGTGCCAGCAGTTACTCGTGGGGAGTAATCGGTGAAAAACTGTTTTTT
TRBJ2-5 TRBV9 TRBD2 . CASSPRGVAGDLRETQYF TGTGCCAGCAGCCCCAGGGGGGTAGCGGGAGATCTTAGGGAGACCCAGTACTTC
TRBJ1-2 TRBV7-2 . . CASSWEGVGYTF TGTGCCAGCAGCTGGGAGGGAGTGGGCTACACCTTC
TRBJ2-1 TRBV9 . once CASSVADRLSYNEQFF TGTGCCAGCAGCGTAGCTGACAGACTCTCCTACAATGAGCAGTTCTTC
TRBJ2-7 TRBV9 . once CASSVDSSVSYEQYF TGTGCCAGCAGCGTAGACTCGAGTGTGTCCTACGAGCAGTACTTC
TRBJ2-5 TRBV11-2 . . CASSQMGETQYF TGTGCCAGCAGCCAGATGGGTGAGACCCAGTACTTC
TRBJ2-2 TRBV9 . once CASSARPGGAGELFF TGTGCCAGCAGCGCCCGACCCGGAGGCGCCGGGGAGCTGTTTTTT
TRBJ2-7 TRBV30 . . CAWSPGGYEQYF TGTGCCTGGAGCCCCGGGGGATACGAGCAGTACTTC
TRBJ1-3 TRBV28 TRBD1 . CASSSSGTGGGNTIYF TGTGCCAGCAGTTCATCTGGGACAGGGGGCGGAAACACCATATATTTT
TRBJ2-3 TRBV4-3 TRBD2 . CASSQDAGGSTDTQYF TGCGCCAGCAGCCAAGATGCGGGGGGGAGCACAGATACGCAGTATTTT
TRBJ1-3 TRBV5-1 . . CASSRGEAGNTIYF TGCGCCAGCAGCCGGGGGGAAGCTGGAAACACCATATATTTT